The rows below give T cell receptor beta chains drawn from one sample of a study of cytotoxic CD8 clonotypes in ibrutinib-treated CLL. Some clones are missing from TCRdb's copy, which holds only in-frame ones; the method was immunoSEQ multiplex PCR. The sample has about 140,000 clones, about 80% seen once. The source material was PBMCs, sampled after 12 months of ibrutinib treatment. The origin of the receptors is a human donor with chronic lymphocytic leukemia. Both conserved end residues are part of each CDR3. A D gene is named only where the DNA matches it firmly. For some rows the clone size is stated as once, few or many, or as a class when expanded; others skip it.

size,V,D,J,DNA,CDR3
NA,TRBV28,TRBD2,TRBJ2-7,TGTGCCAGCAGTTCACCTAGCGGGTTCCCCTACGAGCAGTACTTC,CASSSPSGFPYEQYF
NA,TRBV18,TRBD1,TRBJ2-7,TGTGCCAGCTCACTGGGACAGGGGTCCTACGAGCAGTACTTC,CASSLGQGSYEQYF
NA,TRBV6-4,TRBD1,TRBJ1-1,TGTGCCAGCAGTGGGGGCTTACAGGGGAGACCGATGAACACTGAAGCTTTCTTT,CASSGGLQGRPMNTEAFF
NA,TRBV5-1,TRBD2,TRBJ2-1,TGCGCCAGCAGCACGACTAGCGGGGGGGCTTGGAATGAGCAGTTCTTC,CASSTTSGGAWNEQFF
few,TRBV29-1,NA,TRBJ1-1,TGCAGCGCCCAGGCGTCTACAGGGATATGGGGTGAAGCTTTCTTT,CSAQASTGIWGEAFF
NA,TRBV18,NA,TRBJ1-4,TGTGCCAGCTCATCGGACGGTGCAACTAATGAAAAACTGTTTTTT,CASSSDGATNEKLFF
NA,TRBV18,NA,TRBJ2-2,TGTGCCAGCCCAAAGGACGGTAGCAGACCTCGAATGGGCGGGGAGCTGTTTTTT,CASPKDGSRPRMGGELFF
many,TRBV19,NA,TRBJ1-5,TGTGCCAGTAGTATCCTATTGGAGAGCAATCAGCCCCAGCATTTT,CASSILLESNQPQHF
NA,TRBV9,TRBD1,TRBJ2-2,TGTGCCAGCAACGTAGAGGGGGCTGGGGAGCTGTTTTTT,CASNVEGAGELFF
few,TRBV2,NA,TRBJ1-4,TGTGCCAGCAGTGAAGGGGGAAAACTGTTTTTT,CASSEGGKLFF
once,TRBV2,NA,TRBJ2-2,TGTGCCAGCAGTGCCGGGGAGCTGTTTTTT,CASSAGELFF
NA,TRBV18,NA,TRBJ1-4,TGTGCCAGCTCACGGGGGGTAAATGAAAAACTGTTTTTT,CASSRGVNEKLFF
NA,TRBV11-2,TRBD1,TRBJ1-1,TGTGCCAGCAGCCCACGACAGGGAGGATGGACTGAAGCTTTCTTT,CASSPRQGGWTEAFF
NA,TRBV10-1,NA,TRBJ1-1,TGCGCCAGCAGTGAGTCAGACAGGTCGATGAACACTGAAGCTTTCTTT,CASSESDRSMNTEAFF
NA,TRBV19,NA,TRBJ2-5,TGTGCCAGCAGAAATGGGGAGACCCAGTACTTC,CASRNGETQYF
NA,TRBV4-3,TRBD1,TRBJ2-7,TGCGCCAGCAGCATGACGACAGGGGCCTACGAGCAGTACTTC,CASSMTTGAYEQYF
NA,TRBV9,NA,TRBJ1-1,TGTGCCAGCAGCCCCTGGCAGAACACTGAAGCTTTCTTT,CASSPWQNTEAFF
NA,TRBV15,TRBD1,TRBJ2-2,TGTGCCACCAGCAGAGAGCAGGGGGAGAACACCGGGGAGCTGTTTTTT,CATSREQGENTGELFF
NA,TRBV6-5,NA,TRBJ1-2,TGTGCCAGCAGTTACTCGAGGGAACCCTATGGCTACACCTTC,CASSYSREPYGYTF
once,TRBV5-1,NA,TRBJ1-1,TGCGCCAGCAGACTGAACACTGAAGCTTTCTTT,CASRLNTEAFF
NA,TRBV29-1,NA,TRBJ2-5,TGCAGCGTTGAGAGGGCCTCGCTGGGAGAGACCCAGTACTTC,CSVERASLGETQYF
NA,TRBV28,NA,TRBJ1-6,TGTGCCAGCAGGTCGGCAGGGTCGAATTCACCCCTCCACTTT,CASRSAGSNSPLHF
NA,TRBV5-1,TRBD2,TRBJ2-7,TGCGCCAGCAGCTTTCCCGGGACTAGCGGATCTACGGGGCAGTACTTC,CASSFPGTSGSTGQYF
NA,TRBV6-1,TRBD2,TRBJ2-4,TGTGCCAGCAGTGAAGTAGACGGGGGGGCCATTTTATACCCCGCCAAAAACATTCAGTACTTC,CASSEVDGGAILYPAKNIQYF
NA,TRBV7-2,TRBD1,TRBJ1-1,TGTGCCAGCAGCTTCGACAGGGGGAACACTGAAGCTTTCTTT,CASSFDRGNTEAFF
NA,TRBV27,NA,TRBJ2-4,TGTGCCAGCCAAGGCGCCCCACTTTCGTTCGGAGTAGCCAAAAACATTCAGTACTTC,CASQGAPLSFGVAKNIQYF
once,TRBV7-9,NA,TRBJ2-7,TGTGCCAGCAGCTGGGTACGGGCCGAAAGTAGGAAGCTCTCCTACGAGCAGTACTTC,CASSWVRAESRKLSYEQYF
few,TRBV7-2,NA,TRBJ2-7,TGTGCCAGCAGCTTACCTCCGGGTTACGAGCAGTACTTC,CASSLPPGYEQYF
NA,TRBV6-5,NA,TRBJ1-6,TGTGCCAGCAGTACCGACAGAATCTATAATTCACCCCTCCACTTT,CASSTDRIYNSPLHF
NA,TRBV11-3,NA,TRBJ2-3,TGTGCCAGCAGCAGGGCCCACCCCCGGGGCACAGATACGCAGTATTTT,CASSRAHPRGTDTQYF
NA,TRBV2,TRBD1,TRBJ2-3,TGTGCCAGCAGTGCGGACAGGGATATTCATACGCAGTATTTT,CASSADRDIHTQYF
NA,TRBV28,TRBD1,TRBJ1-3,TGTGCCAGCAGTGGGGACAGCTCTGGAAACACCATATATTTT,CASSGDSSGNTIYF
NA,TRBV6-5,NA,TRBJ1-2,TGTGCCAGTTATCACTCTAACTATGGCTACACCTTC,CASYHSNYGYTF
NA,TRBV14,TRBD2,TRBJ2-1,TGTGCCAGCAGCCAAGGAGGACTAGCGGTAAGCTCCTACAATGAGCAGTTCTTC,CASSQGGLAVSSYNEQFF
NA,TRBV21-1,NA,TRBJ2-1,TGTGCCAGCAGCCGATCTAGGACAGGGGGGCCCTACAATGAGCAGTTCTTC,CASSRSRTGGPYNEQFF
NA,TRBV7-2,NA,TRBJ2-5,TGTGCCAGCAGCTTAGGGGGGCTGGGCCCCTGGAGAGAGACCCAGTACTTC,CASSLGGLGPWRETQYF
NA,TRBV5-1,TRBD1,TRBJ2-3,TGCGCCAGCAGCCAGAATCCACAGGGGGTAGGAGATACGCAGTATTTT,CASSQNPQGVGDTQYF
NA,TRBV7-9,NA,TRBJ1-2,TGTGCCAGCAGCTTAGAAGCTACAGATGGCTACACCTTC,CASSLEATDGYTF